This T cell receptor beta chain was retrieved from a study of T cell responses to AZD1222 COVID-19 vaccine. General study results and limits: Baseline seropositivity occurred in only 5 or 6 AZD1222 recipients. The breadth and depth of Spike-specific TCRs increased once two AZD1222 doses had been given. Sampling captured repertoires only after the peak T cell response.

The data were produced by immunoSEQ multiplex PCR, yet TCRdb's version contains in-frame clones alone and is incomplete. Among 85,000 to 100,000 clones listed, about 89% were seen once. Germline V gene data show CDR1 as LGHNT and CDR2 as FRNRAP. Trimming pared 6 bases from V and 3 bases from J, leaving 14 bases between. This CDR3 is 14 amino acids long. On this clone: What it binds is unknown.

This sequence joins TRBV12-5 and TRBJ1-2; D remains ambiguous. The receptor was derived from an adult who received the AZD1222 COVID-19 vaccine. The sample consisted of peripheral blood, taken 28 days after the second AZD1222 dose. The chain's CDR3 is CASGTGKLDYGYTF. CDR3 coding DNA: TGTGCTAGTGGGACGGGCAAGTTAGACTATGGCTACACCTTC.